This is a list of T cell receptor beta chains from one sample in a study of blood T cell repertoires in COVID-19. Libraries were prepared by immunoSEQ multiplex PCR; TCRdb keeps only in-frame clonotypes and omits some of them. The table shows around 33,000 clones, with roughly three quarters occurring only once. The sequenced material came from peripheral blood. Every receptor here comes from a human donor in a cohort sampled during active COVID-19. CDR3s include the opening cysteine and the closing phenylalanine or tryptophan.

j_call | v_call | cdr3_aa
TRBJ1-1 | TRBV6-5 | CASSYGTGNTEAFF
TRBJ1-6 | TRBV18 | CASSPPWTGQPHSPLHF
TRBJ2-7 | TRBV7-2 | CASSASGTGFYEQYF
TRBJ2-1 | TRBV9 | CASSVGGAWTSGRNEQFF
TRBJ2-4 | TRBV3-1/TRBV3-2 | CASSLYRTRPNIQYF
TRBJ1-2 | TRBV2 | CASKGQGDGYTF
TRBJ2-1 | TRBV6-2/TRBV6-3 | CASSSDFLSEQFF
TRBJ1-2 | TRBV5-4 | CASSWTGGYGYTF
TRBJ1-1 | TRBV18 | CASSIQGAVVTEAFF
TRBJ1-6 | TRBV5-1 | CASRAWRQGAPDGNSPLHF
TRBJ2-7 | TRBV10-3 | CAISESGRTGVERASYEQYF
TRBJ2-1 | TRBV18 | CASSPASGRTYNEQFF
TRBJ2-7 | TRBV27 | CASSFRKRESYEQYF
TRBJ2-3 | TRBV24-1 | CATSDLAGMGNTQYF
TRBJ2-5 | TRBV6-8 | CASRCTMGQGGETQYF
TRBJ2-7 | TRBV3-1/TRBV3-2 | CASSPRQGGKAYEQYF
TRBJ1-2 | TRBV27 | CASSIGGEGPYGYTF
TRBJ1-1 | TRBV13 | CASSTGQGGTEAFF
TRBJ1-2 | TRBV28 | CASREQGGYYGYTF
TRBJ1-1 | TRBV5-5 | CASIGQGQAFF
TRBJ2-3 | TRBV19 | CASSIGGVPSTDTQYF
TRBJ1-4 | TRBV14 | CASSPQGYEKLFF
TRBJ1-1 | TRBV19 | CASKRGSGTEAFF
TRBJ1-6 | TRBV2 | CASSERTISYNSPLHF
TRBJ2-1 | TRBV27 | CASSSYREGGNEQFF
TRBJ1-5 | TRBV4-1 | CASSQDGGDSRPQHF
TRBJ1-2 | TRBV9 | CASSAPSGYGYTF
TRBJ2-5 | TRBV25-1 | CASSVPGVRETQYF
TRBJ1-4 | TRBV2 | CASSGVGGVEKLFF